The clone carrying this TCR beta chain was detected once. This record comes from a study of blood T cell repertoires in COVID-19. Overall study: Nucleic acid was either cDNA or gDNA, and it came from T cells, B-cell-depleted T cells, or PBMCs.

Germline-derived CDR1 and CDR2 are SEHNR and FQNEAQ (reference sequence). The V and J ends lost 4 bases and 2 bases respectively, with 15 bases between them. The CDR3 length is 16 residues. In the original analysis: Cell counts per sample came from amplifying reference gene primers. Here immunoSEQ multiplex PCR was the method, and the copy in TCRdb shows in-frame clones only, minus some. That table gives V, J and clone size, and the DNA gave D and trimming. The sample yields about 230,000 clones, around nine tenths seen once. Study members were between about 18 and 100 years old and lived in around 24 US regions. Donors of Cohort 3 who recovered were those that had two negative PCRs, clearance, or symptom resolution.

The sample consisted of PBMCs or T cells enriched from blood (not recorded which). This TCR was sampled from a man aged 25-45 years who had recovered from COVID-19. The J gene is TRBJ1-3, the V gene TRBV7-9; D not certain. The chain's CDR3 is CASSSTGSNAGNTIYF. CDR3 nucleotides: TGTGCCAGCAGCTCTACCGGGAGCAACGCTGGAAACACCATATATTTT.